What follows are 17 T cell receptor beta chains derived from one specimen sequenced in a study of T cell responses to AZD1222 COVID-19 vaccine. Clones were sequenced by immunoSEQ multiplex PCR, and TCRdb holds only the in-frame ones, with some missing. The data contain 130,000 or so clones, around 84% of them singletons. This specimen consisted of peripheral blood, obtained 28 days after the second AZD1222 dose. These receptors were obtained from an adult who received the AZD1222 COVID-19 vaccine.

The genes are TRBV7-8 and TRBJ2-7; 12 nucleotides align to TRBD2. Trimming cost V 4 bases and J 0 bases; bases outside gene matches: 10. The CDR3 has 18 residues. Germline assignment: CDR1 SGHVS and CDR2 FQNEAQ. DNA of the CDR3: TGTGCCAGCAGCTACACTAGCGGGGGGTCCACTAGCTCCTACGAGCAGTACTTC. This sequence encodes CASSYTSGGSTSSYEQYF.

The gene calls are TRBV7-2 and TRBJ1-6; D may be TRBD1 (5 bases). In germline, CDR1 is SGHTA, CDR2 FQGNSA. CDR3 length: 17 residues. Trimming shortened V by 1 base and J by 0 bases, and 10 bases separated the two germline ends. The CDR3 sequence is CASSLGGVSSYNSPLHF. In nucleotides, the CDR3 is TGTGCCAGCAGCTTAGGGGGGGTTAGCTCCTATAATTCACCCCTCCACTTT.

The chain joins TRBV5-1 to TRBJ2-5, with D uncertain. Trimming cost V 0 bases and J 5 bases, with 17 bases left between them. This CDR3 has 16 residues. CDR1 and CDR2 from the germline V gene are SGHRS and YFSETQ. In nucleotides, the CDR3 is TGCGCCAGCAGCTTGGGGTCGGGCGGCAGTAAGGAGACCCAGTACTTC. Translated: CASSLGSGGSKETQYF.

The V and J genes are TRBV29-1 and TRBJ2-6; D possibly uses TRBD1 or TRBD2 (5 bases each). CDR1 is SQVTM and CDR2 is ANQGSEA in the germline V gene. With 6 bases removed from V and 1 base from J, the gap between germline ends came to 13 bases. This CDR3 has 15 residues. DNA for the CDR3: TGCAGCGTGGGGGAACCAGGGTCTGGGGCCAACGTCCTGACTTTC. The encoded protein is CSVGEPGSGANVLTF.

The chain uses TRBV6-5 and TRBJ1-2; D might be TRBD1 (6 bases). Trimming cost V 6 bases and J 5 bases, with 13 bases left between them. Per germline, CDR1 MNHEY and CDR2 SVGAGI. The length of the CDR3 is 13 residues. The CDR3 sequence is CASRLSGEYGYTF. In nucleotides, the CDR3 is TGTGCCAGCAGGCTCTCAGGGGAATATGGCTACACCTTC.

This clone has just one count. The chain recombines TRBV9 with TRBJ1-5; D not resolved. V lost 4 bases and J 7 bases, leaving 12 bases between the germline ends. The V gene's germline CDR1 is SGDLS and CDR2 YYNGEE. The CDR3 is 13 residues long. CDR3 DNA: TGTGCCAGCAGCCTCCTGGATAGCCAGCCCCAGCATTTT. This codes for CASSLLDSQPQHF.

This rearrangement joins TRBV7-3 to TRBJ2-7; D is unclear. The CDR3 is made up of 13 amino acids. V was cut by 2 bases and J by 6 bases, with 11 bases left in between. Germline V lookup: CDR1 SGHTA, CDR2 FQGTGA. This CDR3 reads CASSLRQRSEQYF. The DNA of the CDR3 is TGTGCCAGCAGCTTACGGCAGAGAAGCGAGCAGTACTTC. Variable domain in full (rest from reference TRBV7-3 and TRBJ2-7): GAGVSQTPSNKVTEKGKYVELRCDPISGHTALYWYRQSLGQGPEFLIYFQGTGAADDSGLPNDRFFAVRPEGSVSTLKIQRTERGDSAVYLCASSLRQRSEQYFGPGTRLTVT.

The V call is TRBV18, the J call TRBJ2-5; 9 bases agree with TRBD2. Germline assignment: CDR1 KGHSH and CDR2 LQKENI. V dropped 1 base and J dropped 2; count of bases not matched to a gene: 5. The CDR3 has 16 amino acids. CDR3 DNA: TGTGCCAGCTCACCACTTATGACTAGCGGACAAGAGACCCAGTACTTC. This codes for CASSPLMTSGQETQYF.

The chain couples TRBV5-1 to TRBJ2-5; D is perhaps TRBD2 (6 bases). V was clipped by 3 bases and J by 7 bases, with 25 bases between them. Germline V gene sequence: CDR1 SGHRS, CDR2 YFSETQ. The CDR3 sequence is 17 residues long. In nucleotides, the CDR3 is TGCGCCAGCAGCTACGAAGGAGGGACGGCCGGCGATCGGACCCAGTACTTC. Encoded protein: CASSYEGGTAGDRTQYF.

The V gene is TRBV7-2, the J gene TRBJ2-1; no firm D call. Trimming pared 3 bases from V and 15 bases from J, leaving 15 bases between. Germline lookup yields CDR1 SGHTA and CDR2 FQGNSA. The CDR3 has 12 residues. The CDR3 nucleotides read TGTGCCAGCAGCTTTACTCCAAACCAGCGGTTCTTC. As protein: CASSFTPNQRFF.

This chain links TRBV21-1 with TRBJ2-2; the DNA was not compared with TRBD1, the D call given in the table. TRBV21-1 is deemed a pseudogene. The CDR3 extends over 16 amino acids. DNA for the CDR3: TGTGCCAGCAGCAAATCCGACAAAGCGAACACCGGGGAGCTGTTTTTT. Amino acids: CASSKSDKANTGELFF.

The chain employs TRBV28 and TRBJ1-6; D not resolved. V shed 6 bases and J shed 8 bases, with 17 bases lying between them. This CDR3 region has 15 residues. The germline CDR1 and CDR2 sequences are MDHEN and SYDVKM. CDR3 sequence reads: CASRILTGKDSPLHF. The CDR3 DNA sequence: TGTGCCAGCAGAATCCTGACGGGAAAAGATTCACCCCTCCACTTT.

V and J are TRBV6-5 and TRBJ1-1; 9 bases are shared with TRBD1. Germline V gives CDR1 MNHEY, CDR2 SVGAGI. V dropped 8 bases and J dropped 4; count of bases not matched to a gene: 2. This CDR3 is built from 12 residues. In DNA, the CDR3 is TGTGCCAGCCGGACAGGGGTCACTGAAGCTTTCTTT. This codes for CASRTGVTEAFF.

This clone occurred a few times. The CDR3: CASSPPQQGGMNTEAFF. CDR3 DNA: TGTGCCAGCTCACCACCACAGCAGGGGGGGATGAACACTGAAGCTTTCTTT. This rearrangement joins TRBV18 to TRBJ1-1; 7 bases agree with TRBD1. Trimming removed 0 bases from V and 0 bases from J; junction bases left unmatched: 7. Germline V gives CDR1 KGHSH, CDR2 LQKENI. The length of the CDR3 is 17 residues.

The chain carries TRBV18 and TRBJ1-1, with D possibly TRBD1 on 6 matching bases. V lost 3 bases to trimming and J lost 8 bases, with 13 bases between them. The germline V gene has CDR1 KGHSH and CDR2 LQKENI. The CDR3 loop spans 13 amino acids. CDR3 protein: CASSPSRGAEAFF. As DNA, the CDR3 is TGTGCCAGCTCACCCTCCAGGGGCGCAGAAGCTTTCTTT.

Concerning this clone: Compared with germline, one end of the junction differs, possibly owing to a read error. The rearrangement joins TRBV7-2 to TRBJ1-6; TRBD1 is a possible D gene (5 bases). Germline V gives CDR1 SGHTA, CDR2 FQGNSA. The CDR3 covers 15 residues. The CDR3 sequence: CASRVRDSHNSPLHF. Here the CDR3 DNA reads TGTGCCAGCCGGGTTCGGGACTCCCATAATTCACCCCTCCACTTT.

A remark on this clone: This specimen includes other DNA sequences encoding the same CDR3. This chain connects TRBV6-5 to TRBJ1-5; D remains unclear. Germline lookup yields CDR1 MNHEY and CDR2 SVGAGI. V was trimmed by 0 bases and J by 3 bases, leaving 6 bases between them. The CDR3 length is 14 residues. DNA for the CDR3: TGTGCCAGCAGTTACTCAGCGTCCAATCAGCCCCAGCATTTT. The encoded protein is CASSYSASNQPQHF.